The T cell receptor beta chain under discussion was sequenced for a study of T cells in Graves' hyperthyroidism and ophthalmopathy. Study conclusions and caveats: Model-based prediction identified ophthalmopathy a median roughly 6.1 months prior to its onset. The majority of expanded thyroid clonotypes above 0.001 also appeared in blood.

A NOSPECS grade of at least 4, a Clinical Activity Score of at least 3 and duration under 3 months were recorded in ophthalmopathy patients. The source material, RNA transcripts, was used to amplify TCR beta CDR3 regions. Using the HTBI primer set, a first-round RT-PCR was run on the TCR CDR3. TCRdb processed the multiplex PCR reads anew with MiXCR; each CDR3 protein has one entry. The data show hundreds of thousands of distinct CDR3 sequences, roughly 20% seen once. CDR3 size: 15 residues. The germline gives CDR1 LNHNV, CDR2 YYDKDF (reference sequence). For this clonotype: Its antigen is undetermined. The junction differs from germline at one of its ends, possibly a read error.

The sequencing sample was made of blood. The chain recombines TRBV15 with TRBJ1-5; tentatively, D is TRBD1 (5 bases). The sequence came from a man younger than 40 with Graves' ophthalmopathy. CDR3 bases: TGTGCCACCAGTAGAGATGGGGGGGTTGATCAGCCCCAGCATTTT. Amino acid sequence: CATSRDGGVDQPQHF.